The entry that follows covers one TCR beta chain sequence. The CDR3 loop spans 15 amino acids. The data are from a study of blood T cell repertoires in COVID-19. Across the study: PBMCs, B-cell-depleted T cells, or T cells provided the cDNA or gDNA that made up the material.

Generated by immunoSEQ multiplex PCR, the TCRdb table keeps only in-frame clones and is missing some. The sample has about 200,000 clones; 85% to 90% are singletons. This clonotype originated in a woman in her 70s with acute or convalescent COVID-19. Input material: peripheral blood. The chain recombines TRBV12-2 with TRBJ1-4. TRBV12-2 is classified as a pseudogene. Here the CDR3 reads CASRDIRESNEKLFF. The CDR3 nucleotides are TGTGCAAGTCGCGATATAAGGGAGTCTAATGAAAAACTGTTTTTT.